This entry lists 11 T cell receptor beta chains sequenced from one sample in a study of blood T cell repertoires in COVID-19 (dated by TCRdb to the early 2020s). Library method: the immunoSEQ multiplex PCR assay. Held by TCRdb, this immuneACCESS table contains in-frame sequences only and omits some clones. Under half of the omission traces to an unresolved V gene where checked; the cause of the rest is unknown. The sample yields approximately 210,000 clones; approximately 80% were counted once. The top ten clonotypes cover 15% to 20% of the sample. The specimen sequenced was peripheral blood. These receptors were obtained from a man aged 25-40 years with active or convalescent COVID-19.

As DNA, the CDR3 is TGTGCCAGCAAAGCTCGTTCGTGGTATGGCTACACCTTC. It is translated as CASKARSWYGYTF. V and J are TRBV13 and TRBJ1-2; D ambiguous. The CDR3 is 13 amino acids. Germline assignment: CDR1 PRHDT and CDR2 FYEKMQ (reference sequence). The germline V and J ends were trimmed by 7 bases and 5 bases, with 14 bases remaining between them.

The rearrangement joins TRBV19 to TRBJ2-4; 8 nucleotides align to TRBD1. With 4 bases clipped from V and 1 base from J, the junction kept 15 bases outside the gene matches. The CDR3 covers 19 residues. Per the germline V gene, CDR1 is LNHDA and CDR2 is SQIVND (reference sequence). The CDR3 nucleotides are TGTGCCAGTAGTACCCGGACAGGGTCAATTAAGGGGGCCAAAAACATTCAGTACTTC. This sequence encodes CASSTRTGSIKGAKNIQYF.

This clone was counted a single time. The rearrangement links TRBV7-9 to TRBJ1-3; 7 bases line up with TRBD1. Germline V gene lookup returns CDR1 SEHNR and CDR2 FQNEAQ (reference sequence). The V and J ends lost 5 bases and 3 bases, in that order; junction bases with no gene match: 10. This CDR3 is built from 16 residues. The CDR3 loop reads CASSPLSTGDGNTIYF. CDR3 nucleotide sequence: TGTGCCAGCAGCCCTTTGTCTACAGGGGATGGAAACACCATATATTTT.

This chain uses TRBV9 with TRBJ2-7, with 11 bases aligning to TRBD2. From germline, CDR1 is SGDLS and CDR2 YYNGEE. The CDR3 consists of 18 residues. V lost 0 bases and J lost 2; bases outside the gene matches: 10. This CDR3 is CASSVGASGGSHAYEQYF. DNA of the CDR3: TGTGCCAGCAGCGTAGGGGCTAGCGGGGGGTCCCATGCCTACGAGCAGTACTTC.

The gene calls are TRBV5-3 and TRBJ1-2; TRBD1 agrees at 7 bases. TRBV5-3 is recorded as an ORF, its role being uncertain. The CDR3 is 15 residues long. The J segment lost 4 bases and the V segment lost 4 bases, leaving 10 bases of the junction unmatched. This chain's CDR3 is CARSRSTGAVYGYTF. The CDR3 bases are TGTGCCAGAAGCCGTAGTACAGGGGCGGTCTATGGCTACACCTTC.

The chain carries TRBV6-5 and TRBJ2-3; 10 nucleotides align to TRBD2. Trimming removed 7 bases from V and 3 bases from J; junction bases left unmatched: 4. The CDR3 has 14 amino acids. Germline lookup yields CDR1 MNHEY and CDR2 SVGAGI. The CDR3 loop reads CASKTSGFTDTQYF. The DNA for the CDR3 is TGTGCCAGCAAGACTAGCGGGTTTACAGATACGCAGTATTTT.

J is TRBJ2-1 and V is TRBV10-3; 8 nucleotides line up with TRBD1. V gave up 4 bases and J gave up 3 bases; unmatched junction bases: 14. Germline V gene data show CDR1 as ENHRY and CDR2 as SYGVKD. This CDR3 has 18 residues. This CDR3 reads CAISAGGTRHVLYNEQFF. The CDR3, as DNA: TGTGCCATCAGTGCAGGGGGCACCCGGCACGTACTCTACAATGAGCAGTTCTTC.

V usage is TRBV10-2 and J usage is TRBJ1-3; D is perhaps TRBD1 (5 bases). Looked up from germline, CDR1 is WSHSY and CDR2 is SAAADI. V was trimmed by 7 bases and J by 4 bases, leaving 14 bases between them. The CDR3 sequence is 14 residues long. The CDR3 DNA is TGCGCCAGCAACCGGCAGGGTGAGGGAAACACCATATATTTT. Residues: CASNRQGEGNTIYF.

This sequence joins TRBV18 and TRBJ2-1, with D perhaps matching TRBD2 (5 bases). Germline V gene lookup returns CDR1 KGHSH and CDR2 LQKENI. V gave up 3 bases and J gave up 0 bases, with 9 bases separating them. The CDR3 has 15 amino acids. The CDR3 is CASSPDLSSYNEQFF. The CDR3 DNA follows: TGTGCCAGCTCACCGGACTTGAGCTCCTACAATGAGCAGTTCTTC.

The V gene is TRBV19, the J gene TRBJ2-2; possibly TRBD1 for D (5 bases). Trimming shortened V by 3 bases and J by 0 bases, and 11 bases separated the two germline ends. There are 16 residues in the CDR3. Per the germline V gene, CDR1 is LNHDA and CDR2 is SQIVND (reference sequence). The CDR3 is CASSIWGRSNTGELFF. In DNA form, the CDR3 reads TGTGCCAGTAGTATTTGGGGCAGGTCGAACACCGGGGAGCTGTTTTTT.

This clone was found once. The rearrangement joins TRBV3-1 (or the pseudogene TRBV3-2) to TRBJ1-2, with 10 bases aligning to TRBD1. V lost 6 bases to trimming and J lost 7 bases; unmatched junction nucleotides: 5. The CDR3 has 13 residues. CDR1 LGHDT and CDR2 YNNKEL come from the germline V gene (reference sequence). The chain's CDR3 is CASSHRDRGGYTF. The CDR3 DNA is TGTGCCAGCAGTCACCGGGACAGGGGTGGCTACACCTTC.